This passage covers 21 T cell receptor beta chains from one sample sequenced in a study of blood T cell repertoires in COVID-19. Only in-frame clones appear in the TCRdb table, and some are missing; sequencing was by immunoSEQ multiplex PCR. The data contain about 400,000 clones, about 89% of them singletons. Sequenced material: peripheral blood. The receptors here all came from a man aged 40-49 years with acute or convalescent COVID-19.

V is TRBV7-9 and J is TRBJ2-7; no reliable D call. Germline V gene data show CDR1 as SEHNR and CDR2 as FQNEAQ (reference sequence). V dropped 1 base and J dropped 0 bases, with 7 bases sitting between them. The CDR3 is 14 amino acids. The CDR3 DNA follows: TGTGCCAGCAGCTTAGTCCCAGGCTCCTACGAGCAGTACTTC. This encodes CASSLVPGSYEQYF.

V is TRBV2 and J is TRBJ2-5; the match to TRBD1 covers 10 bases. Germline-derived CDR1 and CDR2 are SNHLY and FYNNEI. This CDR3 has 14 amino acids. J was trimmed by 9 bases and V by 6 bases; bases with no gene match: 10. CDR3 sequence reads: CASRGDRGPTPQYF. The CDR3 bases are TGTGCCAGCAGGGGGGACAGGGGCCCGACCCCCCAGTACTTC.

CDR3 region: CASHSGRDTGELFF. CDR3 nucleotide sequence: TGTGCCAGTCATAGCGGGAGGGACACCGGGGAGCTGTTTTTT. The chain carries TRBV25-1 and TRBJ2-2, with 11 bases that match TRBD2. V dropped 9 bases and J dropped 3; count of bases not matched to a gene: 3. Germline assignment: CDR1 MGHDK and CDR2 SYGVNS. CDR3 length: 14 residues.

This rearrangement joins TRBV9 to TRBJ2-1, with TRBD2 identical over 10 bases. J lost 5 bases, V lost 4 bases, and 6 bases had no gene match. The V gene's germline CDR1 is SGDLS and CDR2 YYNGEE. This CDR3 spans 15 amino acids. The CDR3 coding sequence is TGTGCCAGCAGCCGGAGGACTAGCGGAAACAATGAGCAGTTCTTC. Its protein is CASSRRTSGNNEQFF. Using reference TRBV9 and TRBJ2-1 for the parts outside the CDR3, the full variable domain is DSGVTQTPKHLITATGQRVTLRCSPRSGDLSVYWYQQSLDQGLQFLIQYYNGEERAKGNILERFSAQQFPDLHSELNLSSLELGDSALYFCASSRRTSGNNEQFFGPGTRLTVL.

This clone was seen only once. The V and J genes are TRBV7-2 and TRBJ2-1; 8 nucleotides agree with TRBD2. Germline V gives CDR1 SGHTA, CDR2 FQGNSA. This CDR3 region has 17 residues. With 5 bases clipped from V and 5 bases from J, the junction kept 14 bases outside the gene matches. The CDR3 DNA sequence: TGTGCCAGCAGCCCGGTCATCCCGACTAGCGCGAACAATGAGCAGTTCTTC. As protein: CASSPVIPTSANNEQFF.

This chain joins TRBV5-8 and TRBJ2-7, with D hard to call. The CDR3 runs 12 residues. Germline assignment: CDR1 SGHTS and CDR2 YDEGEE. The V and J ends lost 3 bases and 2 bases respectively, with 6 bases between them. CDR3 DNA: TGTGCCAGCAGCTGGAGACCCTACGAGCAGTACTTC. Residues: CASSWRPYEQYF.

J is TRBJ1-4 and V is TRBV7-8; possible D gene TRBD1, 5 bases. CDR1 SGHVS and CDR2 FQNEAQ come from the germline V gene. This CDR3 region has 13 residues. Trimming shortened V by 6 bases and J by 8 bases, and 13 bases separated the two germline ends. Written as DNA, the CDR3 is TGTGCCAGCAGATTTCGGGGGACGGAAAAACTGTTTTTT. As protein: CASRFRGTEKLFF.

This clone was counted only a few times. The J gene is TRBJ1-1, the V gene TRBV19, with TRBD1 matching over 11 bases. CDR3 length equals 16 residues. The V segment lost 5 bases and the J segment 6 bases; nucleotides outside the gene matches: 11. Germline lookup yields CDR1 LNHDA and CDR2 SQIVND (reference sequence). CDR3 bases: TGTGCCAGTAGTCCAAGGACAGGGGGCTCGGTGGCTGAAGCTTTCTTT. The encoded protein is CASSPRTGGSVAEAFF.

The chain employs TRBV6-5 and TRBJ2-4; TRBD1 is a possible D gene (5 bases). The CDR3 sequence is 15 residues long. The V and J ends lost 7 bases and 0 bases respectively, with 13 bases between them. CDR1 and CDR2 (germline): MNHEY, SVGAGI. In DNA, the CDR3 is TGTGCCAGCATTGCAGGGCTTTTAGCCAAAAACATTCAGTACTTC. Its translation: CASIAGLLAKNIQYF.

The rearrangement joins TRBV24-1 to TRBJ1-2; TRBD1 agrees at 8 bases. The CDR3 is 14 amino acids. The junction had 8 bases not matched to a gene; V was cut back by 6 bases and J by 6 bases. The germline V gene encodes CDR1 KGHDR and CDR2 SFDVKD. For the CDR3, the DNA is TGTGCCACCAGTTCTGGCAGGGGGCACAATGGCTACACCTTC. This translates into CATSSGRGHNGYTF.

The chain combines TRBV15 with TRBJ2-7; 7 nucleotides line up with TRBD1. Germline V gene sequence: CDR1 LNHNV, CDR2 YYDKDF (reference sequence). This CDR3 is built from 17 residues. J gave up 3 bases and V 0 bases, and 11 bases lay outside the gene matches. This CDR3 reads CATSRDRRYRGVYEQYF. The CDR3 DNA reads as TGTGCCACCAGCAGAGATCGTCGCTACAGGGGCGTCTACGAGCAGTACTTC.

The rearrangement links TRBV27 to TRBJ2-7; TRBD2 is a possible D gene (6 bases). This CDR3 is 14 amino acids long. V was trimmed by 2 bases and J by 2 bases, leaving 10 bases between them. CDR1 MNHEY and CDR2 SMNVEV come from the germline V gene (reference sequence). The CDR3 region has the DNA TGTGCCAGCAGTTTACTGGAGGGAACCTACGAGCAGTACTTC. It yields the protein CASSLLEGTYEQYF.

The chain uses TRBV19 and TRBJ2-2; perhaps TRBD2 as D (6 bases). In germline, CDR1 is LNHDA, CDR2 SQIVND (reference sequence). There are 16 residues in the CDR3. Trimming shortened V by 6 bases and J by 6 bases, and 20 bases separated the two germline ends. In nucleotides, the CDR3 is TGTGCCAGTAGATTAGGTCTGGCGTCGGGGGCCGGGGAGCTGTTTTTT. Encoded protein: CASRLGLASGAGELFF.

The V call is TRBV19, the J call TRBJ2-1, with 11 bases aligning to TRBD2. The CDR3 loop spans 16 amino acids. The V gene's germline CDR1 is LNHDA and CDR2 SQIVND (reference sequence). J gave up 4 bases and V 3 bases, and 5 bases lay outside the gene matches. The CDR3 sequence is CASSIWTSGLYNEQFF. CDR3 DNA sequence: TGTGCCAGTAGTATTTGGACTAGCGGGCTTTACAATGAGCAGTTCTTC.

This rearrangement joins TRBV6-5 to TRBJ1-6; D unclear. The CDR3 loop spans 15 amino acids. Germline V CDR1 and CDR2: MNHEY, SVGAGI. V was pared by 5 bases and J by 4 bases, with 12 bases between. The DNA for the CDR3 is TGTGCCAGCAGTCCAGGACGGGGATATAATTCACCCCTCCACTTT. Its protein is CASSPGRGYNSPLHF.

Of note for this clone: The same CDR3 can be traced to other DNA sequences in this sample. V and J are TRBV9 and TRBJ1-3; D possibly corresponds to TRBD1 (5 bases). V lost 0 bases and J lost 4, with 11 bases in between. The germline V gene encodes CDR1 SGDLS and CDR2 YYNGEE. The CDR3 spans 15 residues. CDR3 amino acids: CASSVDGGSGNTIYF. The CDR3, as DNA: TGTGCCAGCAGCGTAGACGGGGGGTCGGGAAACACCATATATTTT.

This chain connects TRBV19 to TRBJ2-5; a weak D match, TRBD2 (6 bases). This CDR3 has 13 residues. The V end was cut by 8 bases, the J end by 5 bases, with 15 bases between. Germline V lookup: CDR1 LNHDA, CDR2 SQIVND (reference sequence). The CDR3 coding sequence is TGTGCCAGTCAGCCCTGGGGGGTGGAGACCCAGTACTTC. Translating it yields CASQPWGVETQYF.

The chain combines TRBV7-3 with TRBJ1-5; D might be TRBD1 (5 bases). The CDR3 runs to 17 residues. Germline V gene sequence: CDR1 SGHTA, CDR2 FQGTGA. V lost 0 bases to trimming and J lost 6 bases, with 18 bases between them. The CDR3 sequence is CASSLTALNYQGQPQHF. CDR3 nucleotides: TGTGCCAGCAGCTTAACAGCCCTCAACTACCAGGGTCAGCCCCAGCATTTT.

The CDR3 nucleotides are TGCGCCAGCAGTGACCACAACTCCTACGAGCAGTACTTC. Amino acid sequence: CASSDHNSYEQYF. The chain joins TRBV10-1 to TRBJ2-7; no clear D. This CDR3 is 13 amino acids long. Trimming shortened V by 3 bases and J by 0 bases, and 6 bases separated the two germline ends. The germline V gene encodes CDR1 WNHNN and CDR2 SYGVQD (reference sequence).

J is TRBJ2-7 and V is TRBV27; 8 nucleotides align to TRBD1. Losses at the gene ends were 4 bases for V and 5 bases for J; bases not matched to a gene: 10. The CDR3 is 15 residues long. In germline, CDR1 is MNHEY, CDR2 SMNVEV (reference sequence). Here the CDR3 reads CASSSPDRAGNEQYF. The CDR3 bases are TGTGCCAGCAGTTCCCCGGACAGGGCGGGCAACGAGCAGTACTTC.

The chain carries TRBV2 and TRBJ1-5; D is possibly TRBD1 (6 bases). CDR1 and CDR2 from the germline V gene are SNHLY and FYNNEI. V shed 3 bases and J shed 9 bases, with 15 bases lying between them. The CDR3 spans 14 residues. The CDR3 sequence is CASSDRDIVGPQHF. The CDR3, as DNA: TGTGCCAGCAGTGACCGGGACATTGTGGGGCCCCAGCATTTT. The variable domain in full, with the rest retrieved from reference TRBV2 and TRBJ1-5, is EPEVTQTPSHQVTQMGQEVILRCVPISNHLYFYWYRQILGQKVEFLVSFYNNEISEKSEIFDDQFSVERPDGSNFTLKIRSTKLEDSAMYFCASSDRDIVGPQHFGDGTRLSIL.